The 13 T cell receptor beta chains given below trace back to one sample, sequenced in a study of beta chain features in type 1 diabetes. Every isolated RNA sample was fully reverse transcribed, so sequencing captured expressed TCRB transcripts. Data came from immunoSEQ multiplex PCR; TCRdb stores just in-frame clones and leaves some out. The sample shows about 140,000 clones, 9.7% of them seen only once. The sample taken for sequencing was central memory CD4+ T cells from blood. The receptors here all came from a woman aged 40-49 years in good health.

This clone was found a few times. This rearrangement joins TRBV7-9 to TRBJ2-7; D is ambiguous. This CDR3 has 14 amino acids. V dropped 4 bases and J dropped 2 bases, with 12 bases sitting between them. Germline-derived CDR1 and CDR2 are SEHNR and FQNEAQ (reference sequence). DNA for the CDR3: TGTGCCAGCAGCTCTGGGCCAGGAACCTACGAGCAGTACTTC. Residues: CASSSGPGTYEQYF.

The rearrangement uses TRBV5-6 and TRBJ2-3, with TRBD1 matching 8 bases. Germline CDR1 and CDR2: SGHDT and YYEEEE. V shed 0 bases, J shed 2 bases, and the junction held 5 bases outside the gene matches. The CDR3 has 16 amino acids. This CDR3 reads CASSLARGPDTDTQYF. CDR3 DNA: TGTGCCAGCAGCTTGGCCAGGGGGCCCGACACAGATACGCAGTATTTT.

As concerns this clone: Its ends do not fully match the called genes, so a read error is possible. The chain uses TRBV11-2 and TRBJ2-7; maybe TRBD1 (5 bases). Germline CDR1 and CDR2: SGHAT and FQNNGV. This CDR3 is built from 16 residues. Here the CDR3 reads CASSLGRGMGQTTHHF. The CDR3 DNA reads as TGTGCCAGCAGCTTAGGACGCGGAATGGGGCAGACAACCCACCACTTC.

V is TRBV6-1 and J is TRBJ1-1; D unresolved. Germline CDR1 and CDR2: MNHNS and SASEGT. The CDR3 spans 13 residues. Trimming removed 8 bases from V and 6 bases from J, with 16 bases in between. CDR3 in DNA: TGTGCCAGCCGGGAATCAGGCACCCCTGAAGCTTTCTTT. It encodes CASRESGTPEAFF.

The chain is built from TRBV6-6 and TRBJ1-2, with 8 bases matching TRBD1. CDR1 and CDR2 from the germline V gene are MNHNY and SVGAGI (reference sequence). The junction had 5 bases not matched to a gene; V was cut back by 7 bases and J by 4 bases. The CDR3 extends over 13 amino acids. The CDR3 DNA follows: TGTGCCAGCAACCTACAGGGGGGCTATGGCTACACCTTC. It codes for CASNLQGGYGYTF.

In this sample, this clone turned up once. This rearrangement joins TRBV11-3 to TRBJ2-5; TRBD2 is a possible D gene (5 bases). V was pared by 5 bases and J by 5 bases, with 12 bases between. The CDR3 length is 13 residues. The germline V gene has CDR1 SGHNT and CDR2 YENEEA. CDR3 nucleotide sequence: TGTGCCAGCAGCCCGTCTAGCTCCGAGACCCAGTACTTC. It is translated as CASSPSSSETQYF.

V is TRBV19 and J is TRBJ1-1; TRBD1 matches 9 bases. This CDR3 contains 14 residues. V was pared by 6 bases and J by 7 bases, with 9 bases of the junction left unmatched. The germline CDR1 and CDR2 sequences are LNHDA and SQIVND (reference sequence). The CDR3 here is CASRPGTGYGEAFF. The CDR3 DNA reads TGTGCCAGTAGGCCCGGGACAGGGTATGGTGAAGCTTTCTTT.

This clone was seen only a few times. The rearrangement links TRBV19 to TRBJ2-2, with TRBD2 matching over 7 bases. This CDR3 has 15 residues. V dropped 8 bases and J dropped 5; count of bases not matched to a gene: 11. The germline V gene encodes CDR1 LNHDA and CDR2 SQIVND (reference sequence). The CDR3 sequence: CASGREDYPTGELFF. DNA for the CDR3: TGTGCCAGTGGGAGGGAGGATTATCCTACCGGGGAGCTGTTTTTT.

This clone was detected many times. This chain links TRBV7-9 with TRBJ1-6; no firm D call. The CDR3 has 15 residues. Trimming left V 5 bases short and J 7 bases short, with 15 bases between. The germline CDR1 and CDR2 sequences are SEHNR and FQNEAQ (reference sequence). CDR3 DNA: TGTGCCAGCAGCCCCGGGTCTACTGAAAATTCACCCCTCCACTTT. Translated: CASSPGSTENSPLHF.

Concerning this clone: This specimen includes other DNA sequences encoding the same CDR3. The rearrangement uses TRBV6-6 and TRBJ2-5; D is possibly TRBD2 (6 bases). V was cut by 2 bases and J by 5 bases, with 6 bases left in between. The CDR3 has 12 amino acids. Germline values: CDR1 MNHNY, CDR2 SVGAGI (reference sequence). The CDR3 region is CASSYRGETQYF. DNA for the CDR3: TGTGCCAGCAGTTACCGGGGGGAGACCCAGTACTTC.

This clone has just a few counts. V and J are TRBV7-8 and TRBJ1-6, with a weak D call TRBD1 (6 bases). Looked up from germline, CDR1 is SGHVS and CDR2 is FQNEAQ. Between the trimmed V and J ends, which lost 3 bases and 8 bases, there was a span of 20 bases. The CDR3 has 17 amino acids. In nucleotides, the CDR3 is TGTGCCAGCAGCTTTAACATCCCCGGGCAGGGGTATTCACCCCTCCACTTT. Encoded protein: CASSFNIPGQGYSPLHF.

This clone was observed a few times. The rearrangement uses TRBV21-1 and TRBJ2-6; the D call TRBD1 from the table was never checked on the DNA. TRBV21-1 is described as a pseudogene. The CDR3 runs to 20 residues. The CDR3 loop is CASSKERQGSISSGANVLTF. The CDR3 DNA follows: TGTGCCAGCAGCAAAGAGAGGCAGGGCTCGATAAGCTCTGGGGCCAACGTCCTGACTTTC.

The chain recombines TRBV4-1 with TRBJ2-2; 14 nucleotides align to TRBD2. This CDR3 region has 19 residues. J lost 7 bases, V lost 6 bases, and 16 bases had no gene match. The germline V gene has CDR1 MGHRA and CDR2 YSYEKL. CDR3 in DNA: TGCGCCAGCAGGGGGACGGCGACTAGCGGGGGGGCGAGGAGCGGGGAGCTGTTTTTT. The encoded protein is CASRGTATSGGARSGELFF.